This TCR beta chain originates from a study of blood T cell repertoires in COVID-19. While infection was still active, Seattle patients were enrolled and then followed longitudinally. This CDR3 has 14 amino acids. V lost 0 bases to trimming and J lost 3 bases; unmatched junction nucleotides: 0. The germline V gene has CDR1 SGHRS and CDR2 YFSETQ. In the original analysis: Cell counts per sample came from amplifying reference gene primers. Produced via immunoSEQ multiplex PCR; TCRdb's table is partial and in-frame only. V and J calls and clone size are as listed in that table; D and trimming were resolved from the DNA. There are some 140,000 clones in the sample; about 85% occur only once, and roughly 0.6% lies in the top ten.

The sequencing input was peripheral blood. The chain combines TRBV5-1 with TRBJ2-7; 10 bases match TRBD1. The receptor was derived from a man aged 55-75 years with COVID-19, enrolled during active disease. The DNA for the CDR3 is TGCGCCAGCAGCTTGGGGACAGGGGGCTACGAGCAGTACTTC. It is translated as CASSLGTGGYEQYF.